The 23 T cell receptor beta chains listed next were all sequenced from one sample in a study of tumor and adjacent non-tumor tissue in lung cancer. The library came from three nested PCR rounds adapted from ARM-PCR protocols. Using its own MiXCR run on the multiplex PCR reads, TCRdb lists one record per CDR3 protein. Found here are over 85,000 distinct CDR3 sequences, 75% to 90% of them singletons; the top ten hold 22%. RNA was extracted from bulk tissue without any cell sorting. Sequences were obtained from lung tumor tissue. The origin of the receptors is a man aged 65 to 79 with non-small cell lung cancer.

Of note for this clonotype: A much larger clone differs by one base, so this may be a read error. The rearrangement links TRBV6-2 or TRBV6-3 to TRBJ2-7; D unresolved. This CDR3 region has 11 residues. Germline CDR1 and CDR2: MNHEY and SVGEGT. This CDR3 is CASSYFYEQCF. The DNA for the CDR3 is TGTGCCAGCAGTTACTTCTACGAGCAGTGCTTC.

This clonotype has only a few counts. This sequence joins TRBV6-5 and TRBJ2-5, with unresolved D. The CDR3 totals 13 residues. Germline-derived CDR1 and CDR2 are MNHEY and SVGAGI. The V gene lost 6 bases and the J gene lost 5 bases, with 13 bases spanning the gap. CDR3 residues: CASRRTGSETQYF. The DNA for the CDR3 is TGTGCCAGCAGGCGTACTGGATCCGAGACCCAGTACTTC.

Remarks on this clonotype: Without the conserved terminal phenylalanine or tryptophan, this CDR3 likely stems from a read error. This rearrangement joins TRBV29-1 to TRBJ2-2, with 7 bases matching TRBD2. There are 14 residues in the CDR3. Germline loops: CDR1 SQVTM, CDR2 ANQGSEA. This CDR3 reads CIADVTGGTGELFL. Here the CDR3 DNA reads TGCATCGCTGACGTAACGGGGGGCACCGGGGAGCTGTTTCTT.

Comment on this clonotype: A much more abundant neighbour one base away suggests this may be a read error. This sequence joins TRBV27 and TRBJ2-3, with D hard to call. Trimming took 6 bases from V and 7 from J, leaving 11 bases between them. CDR3 length equals 12 residues. Germline V gives CDR1 MNHEY, CDR2 SMNVEV (reference sequence). CDR3 sequence: CASRPDRNTQYF. CDR3 sequence (DNA): TGTGCCAGCAGGCCCGACCGGAATACGCAGTATTTT.

A remark on this clonotype: A read error is likely, as this CDR3 ends without the conserved phenylalanine or tryptophan. CDR3: CASSQDRRTTDTQYL. CDR3 nucleotides: TGTGCCAGTAGCCAAGATCGCCGAACCACAGATACGCAGTATTTA. V usage is TRBV4-2 and J usage is TRBJ2-3; D uncertain. The germline CDR1 and CDR2 sequences are LGHNA and YNFKEQ. There are 15 residues in the CDR3.

In the case of this clonotype: A single base separates this from a much larger clone, so it may be a read error. The chain couples TRBV28 to TRBJ2-1; D perhaps matches TRBD1 (5 bases). CDR3 length equals 15 residues. Germline V gene sequence: CDR1 MDHEN, CDR2 SYDVKM. The CDR3: CASSRQIAARVEQVF. Written as DNA, the CDR3 is TGTGCCAGCAGCCGACAGATCGCCGCTCGGGTTGAGCAGGTCTTC.

Turning to this clonotype: Its ends do not fully match the called genes, so a read error is possible. The J gene is TRBJ2-7, the V gene TRBV6-1, with 9 positions matching TRBD2. The CDR3 covers 19 residues. CDR1 MNHNS and CDR2 SASEGT come from the germline V gene. The CDR3 DNA is TGTGCCAGCAATGAAGACACGCAGTTACAGCGGGAGGCTCACAATGAGCAGTACTTC. Its protein is CASNEDTQLQREAHNEQYF.

A word on this clonotype: The CDR3 end shows no conserved phenylalanine or tryptophan, and so a read error is likely. The DNA is omitted, as the CDR3 cannot be located on it reliably, and the CDR3 follows TCRdb's listing. This chain uses TRBV29-1 with TRBJ2-5; the tabulated D call, TRBD2, remains unverified against the DNA. The CDR3 adds up to 12 amino acids, both ends counted. CDR1 and CDR2 from the germline V gene are SQVTM and ANQGSEA. The CDR3: CGVQGLPAYTYL.

With regard to this clonotype: Germline is not matched at one junction end, which may reflect a read error. The genes are TRBV5-4 and TRBJ1-6, with D uncertain. CDR1 is SGHNT and CDR2 is YYREEE in the germline V gene (reference sequence). This CDR3 spans 15 amino acids. CDR3: CASSRTWDHNSPLHF. The CDR3 nucleotides read TGTGCCAGCAGCCGAACATGGGATCATAATTCACCCCTCCACTTC.

The rearrangement joins TRBV6-6 to TRBJ2-3; 7 nucleotides line up with TRBD1. V lost 2 bases and J lost 1; bases outside the gene matches: 9. Germline CDR1 MNHNY, CDR2 SVGAGI (reference sequence). The CDR3 spans 17 residues. CDR3 nucleotide sequence: TGTGCCAGCAGTTACAATCCAGACAGGGAGTGCACAGATACGCAGTATTTT. Translation: CASSYNPDRECTDTQYF.

For this clonotype: Without the conserved terminal phenylalanine or tryptophan, this CDR3 likely stems from a read error. The chain employs TRBV6-1 and TRBJ1-2; D unclear. The CDR3 has 12 residues. From germline, CDR1 is MNHNS and CDR2 SASEGT. CDR3 region: CTSSVDSYGYTL. The CDR3 nucleotides are TGTACTAGCAGTGTTGACTCTTATGGCTACACCTTA.

Comments on this clonotype: This clone may be a read error of a much larger clone one base away. The chain couples TRBV5-1 to TRBJ2-7; 8 bases line up with TRBD2. Germline V CDR1 and CDR2: SGHRS, YFSETQ. V shed 2 bases, J shed 5 bases, and the junction held 6 bases outside the gene matches. The CDR3 is 14 residues long. The CDR3 is CASSFSGSFDEQYF. The CDR3 DNA follows: TGCGCCAGCAGCTTCAGCGGGAGCTTCGACGAGCAGTACTTC.

As regards this clonotype: One end of the junction fails to match germline, which may point to a read error. The gene calls are TRBV18 and TRBJ2-7; the D is unclear. The CDR3 sequence is 14 residues long. Germline V gene data show CDR1 as KGHSH and CDR2 as LQKENI. This CDR3 is CVSSQLDGSYEQYF. The CDR3, as DNA: TGTGTCAGCTCACAACTCGACGGCTCATACGAGCAGTACTTC.

There are a few counts of this clonotype. A read error may account for a junction end that differs from germline. The rearrangement links TRBV11-2 to TRBJ1-1; TRBD1 matches at 7 bases. The CDR3 has 14 residues. Germline V lookup: CDR1 SGHAT, CDR2 FQNNGV. The CDR3 is CASSLDRVLTEAFF. CDR3 DNA sequence: TGTGCCAGCAGCCTAGACAGGGTTTTAACTGAAGCTTTCTTT.

Comments on this clonotype: The CDR3 does not end in the conserved phenylalanine or tryptophan, so this is likely a read error. V gene TRBV20-1 combines with J gene TRBJ2-1; 7 bases align to TRBD2. CDR1 DFQATT and CDR2 SNEGSKA come from the germline V gene (reference sequence). The junction had 15 bases not matched to a gene; V was cut back by 3 bases and J by 7 bases. The CDR3 extends over 16 amino acids. The CDR3 loop reads CSARGTNGRMENEQFS. The CDR3 region has the DNA TGCAGTGCTAGGGGGACTAACGGGAGAATGGAAAATGAGCAGTTCTCC.

The chain combines TRBV18 with TRBJ1-2; D remains unclear. CDR1 KGHSH and CDR2 LQKENI come from the germline V gene. V lost 3 bases and J lost 5, with 16 bases in between. The CDR3 runs to 15 residues. The CDR3 DNA follows: TGTGCCAGCTCACCCGGGAGAGATACCTCATATGGCTACACCTTC. This translates into CASSPGRDTSYGYTF.

The chain links TRBV6-2 or TRBV6-3 to TRBJ1-5; TRBD1 is a possible D gene (5 bases). The DNA matches TRBJ2-3 better at its end, which makes the J call doubtful. The CDR3 sequence is 17 residues long. Per the germline V gene, CDR1 is MNHEY and CDR2 is SVGEGT. CDR3 DNA: TGTGCCAACAATCTTCTGATGATTGGACATAGCAAACAGCCCCAGTATTTT. This encodes CANNLLMIGHSKQPQYF.

Details on this clonotype: One junction end disagrees with the germline gene, perhaps due to a read error. Here the CDR3 DNA reads TGTGCCAGCATAAAGAGCACAGATATGCAGTATTTT. Its protein product is CASIKSTDMQYF. This sequence joins TRBV6-1 and TRBJ2-3; D not resolved. The CDR3 loop spans 12 amino acids. Germline V lookup: CDR1 MNHNS, CDR2 SASEGT.

The chain recombines TRBV12-3 or TRBV12-4 with TRBJ2-7; 10 bases agree with TRBD1. This CDR3 has 14 amino acids. V was pared by 5 bases and J by 0 bases, with 1 base of the junction left unmatched. The CDR3 DNA reads as TGTGCCAGCAGTGGGACAGGGGTCTCCTACGAGCAGTACTTC. Encoded protein: CASSGTGVSYEQYF.

The chain couples TRBV5-6 to TRBJ2-1; tentative D call: TRBD1 (6 bases). This CDR3 spans 16 amino acids. Germline CDR1 SGHDT, CDR2 YYEEEE. Trimming removed 9 bases at V and 0 bases at J, with 19 bases between. The CDR3 is CANSSGRGNSYNEQFF. The CDR3 region has the DNA TGTGCCAACAGTTCCGGTAGGGGGAACTCCTACAATGAGCAGTTCTTC.

This clonotype was detected only once. At one end the junction does not follow the germline gene, possibly because of a read error. The chain combines TRBV29-1 with TRBJ1-1, with 10 bases identical to TRBD1. The CDR3 loop spans 13 amino acids. Germline CDR1 is SQVTM and CDR2 is ANQGSEA. The CDR3 bases are TGCAGCACAAGACAGGGGGCGAGGTCTGAAACTTTCTTT. Amino acid sequence: CSTRQGARSETFF.

The chain carries TRBV5-5 and TRBJ2-3; TRBD2 is a possible D gene (5 bases). This CDR3 region has 16 residues. V shed 5 bases and J shed 1 base, with 17 bases lying between them. CDR1 SGHKS and CDR2 YYEKEE come from the germline V gene (reference sequence). The CDR3 region has the DNA TGTGCCAGCAGTCTGACCCAAGCGGTGGGCACAGATACGCAGTATTTT. Its protein product is CASSLTQAVGTDTQYF.

This chain uses TRBV13 with TRBJ2-7, with D perhaps assigned TRBD1 or TRBD2 (6 bases each). The V gene's germline CDR1 is PRHDT and CDR2 FYEKMQ (reference sequence). Trimming took 4 bases from V and 7 from J, leaving 14 bases between them. The length of the CDR3 is 13 residues. CDR3 bases: TGTGCCAGCAGCTCAATTAGGGGGGATGAGCAGTACTTC. This gives the protein CASSSIRGDEQYF.